This paragraph reports one T cell receptor beta chain. The J segment lost 6 bases and the V segment lost 4 bases, leaving 5 bases of the junction unmatched. Germline CDR1 is LNHDA and CDR2 is SQIVND (reference sequence). CDR3 size: 14 residues. Primers included in the PCR were 60 Vbeta and 13 Jbeta primers. Data came from immunoSEQ multiplex PCR; TCRdb stores just in-frame clones and leaves some out. The sample shows about 170,000 clones, approximately 80% of them seen only once. These data are taken from a study of cytomegalovirus exposure and HLA in healthy donors. The source is a male donor in good health and CMV-seronegative. This rearrangement joins TRBV19 to TRBJ1-5; 8 bases match TRBD1. The sequenced sample consisted of PBMCs. The CDR3 loop is CASSTTGGGQPQHF. The CDR3, as DNA: TGTGCCAGTAGTACAACAGGGGGGGGTCAGCCCCAGCATTTT. Drawing the rest from reference TRBV19 and TRBJ1-5, the complete variable domain is DGGITQSPKYLFRKEGQNVTLSCEQNLNHDAMYWYRQDPGQGLRLIYYSQIVNDFQKGDIAEGYSVSREKKESFPLTVTSAQKNPTAFYLCASSTTGGGQPQHFGDGTRLSIL.